This TCR beta chain was sequenced in a study of T cell responses to AZD1222 COVID-19 vaccine. Study-wide findings and caveats: Nearly half of spike-specific TCRs reportedly go after variant regions that carry no mutations. Repertoire samples came only from after the peak T cell response. Recipients of AZD1222 seropositive at baseline numbered only five or six. White British people made up most donors, females outnumbered males, and clonal diversity was possibly underestimated.

The germline V gene has CDR1 LNHNV and CDR2 YYDKDF (reference sequence). This CDR3 region has 13 residues. The ends were cut back, 1 base at V and 2 bases at J, with 5 bases in the middle. This clone was detected only once. Its antigen remains unknown. TCRdb keeps only in-frame clones here, not all; method: immunoSEQ multiplex PCR. Among around 100,000 clones listed, nearly 95% were seen once. This specimen was peripheral blood, taken on day 0 of AZD1222 vaccination. This chain connects TRBV15 to TRBJ1-1; D is ambiguous. This clonotype originated in an adult in good health. CDR3 amino acids: CATSRAINTEAFF. CDR3 in DNA: TGTGCCACCAGCAGAGCGATTAACACTGAAGCTTTCTTT.